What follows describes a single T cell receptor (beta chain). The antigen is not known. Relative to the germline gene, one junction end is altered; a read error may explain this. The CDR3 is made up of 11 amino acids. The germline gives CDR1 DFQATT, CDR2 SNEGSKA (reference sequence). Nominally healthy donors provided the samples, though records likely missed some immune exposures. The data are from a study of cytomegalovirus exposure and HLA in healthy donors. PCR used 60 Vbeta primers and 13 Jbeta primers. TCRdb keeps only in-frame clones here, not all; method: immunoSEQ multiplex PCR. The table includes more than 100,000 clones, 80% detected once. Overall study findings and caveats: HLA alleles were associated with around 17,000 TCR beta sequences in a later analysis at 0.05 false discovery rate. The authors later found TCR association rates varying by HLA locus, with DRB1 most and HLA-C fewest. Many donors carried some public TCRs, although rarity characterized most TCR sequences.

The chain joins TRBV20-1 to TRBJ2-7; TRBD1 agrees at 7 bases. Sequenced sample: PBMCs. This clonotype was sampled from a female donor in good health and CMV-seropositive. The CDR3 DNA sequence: TGCAGTGCTGCACGGACAGGTTACGAGGCCTTC. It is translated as CSAARTGYEAF.